Below are 5 T cell receptor beta chains sequenced from a single sample in a study of T cell responses to AZD1222 COVID-19 vaccine. Libraries were prepared by immunoSEQ multiplex PCR; TCRdb keeps only in-frame clonotypes and omits some of them. The table records roughly 120,000 clones, over 75% of them present only once. The sequences come from peripheral blood, collected 28 days after the second AZD1222 dose. The source of these receptors is an adult who received the AZD1222 COVID-19 vaccine.

The sample holds one count of this clone. The chain is built from TRBV30 and TRBJ1-3; a weak D match, TRBD1 (5 bases). The CDR3 is made up of 15 amino acids. Trimming took 1 base from V and 0 from J, leaving 10 bases between them. Germline-derived CDR1 and CDR2 are GTSNPN and SVGIG (reference sequence). The CDR3 protein is CAWSAGTPSGNTIYF. In nucleotides, the CDR3 is TGTGCCTGGAGTGCGGGGACCCCCTCTGGAAACACCATATATTTT.

The chain combines TRBV6-1 with TRBJ2-6, with 8 bases aligning to TRBD1. CDR1 MNHNS and CDR2 SASEGT come from the germline V gene. Trimming at V came to 4 bases and at J to 0 bases, leaving 5 bases not matched to a gene. The length of the CDR3 is 17 residues. The CDR3 DNA follows: TGTGCCAGCAGTGGCGGGACAGGCCACTCTGGGGCCAACGTCCTGACTTTC. Residues: CASSGGTGHSGANVLTF.

Turning to this clone: At one of its ends the junction is not consistent with the germline gene, which may arise from a read error. This sample also contains other DNA sequences that code for the same CDR3. V and J are TRBV7-3 and TRBJ2-1; 11 bases agree with TRBD2. The CDR3 is made up of 16 amino acids. From germline, CDR1 is SGHTA and CDR2 FQGTGA. CDR3 nucleotides: TGTGCCAGCAGCCTAACCGGGACTAGCGGCTACAATGAGCAGTTCTTC. Its protein is CASSLTGTSGYNEQFF.

The rearrangement joins TRBV7-9 to TRBJ1-2; D might be TRBD1 (6 bases). There are 13 residues in the CDR3. Trimming cost V 5 bases and J 13 bases, with 20 bases left between them. Germline lookup yields CDR1 SEHNR and CDR2 FQNEAQ (reference sequence). DNA of the CDR3: TGTGCCAGCAGCAGGACAGCCCAAAGTAGGCGCACCTTC. Translated, it gives CASSRTAQSRRTF.

The rearrangement uses TRBV9 and TRBJ2-5; perhaps TRBD1 as D (5 bases). This CDR3 has 15 amino acids. Trimming stripped 0 bases from V and 5 bases from J, with 14 bases between. The germline gives CDR1 SGDLS, CDR2 YYNGEE. The CDR3 nucleotides are TGTGCCAGCAGCGTAGCGGGCTATTCAGGGGAGACCCAGTACTTC. Translated: CASSVAGYSGETQYF.